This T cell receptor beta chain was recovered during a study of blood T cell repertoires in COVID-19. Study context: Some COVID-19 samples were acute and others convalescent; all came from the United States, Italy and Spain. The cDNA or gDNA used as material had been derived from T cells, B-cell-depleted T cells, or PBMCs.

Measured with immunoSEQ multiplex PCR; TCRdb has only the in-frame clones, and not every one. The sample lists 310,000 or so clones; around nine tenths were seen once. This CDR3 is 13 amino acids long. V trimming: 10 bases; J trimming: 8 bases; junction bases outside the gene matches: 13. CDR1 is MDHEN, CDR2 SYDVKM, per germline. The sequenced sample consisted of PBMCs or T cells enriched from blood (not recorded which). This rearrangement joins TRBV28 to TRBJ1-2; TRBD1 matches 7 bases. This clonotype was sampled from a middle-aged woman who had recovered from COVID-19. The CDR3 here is CATRRQGLPGYTF. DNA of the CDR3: TGTGCCACGAGGAGACAGGGACTTCCAGGCTACACCTTC.